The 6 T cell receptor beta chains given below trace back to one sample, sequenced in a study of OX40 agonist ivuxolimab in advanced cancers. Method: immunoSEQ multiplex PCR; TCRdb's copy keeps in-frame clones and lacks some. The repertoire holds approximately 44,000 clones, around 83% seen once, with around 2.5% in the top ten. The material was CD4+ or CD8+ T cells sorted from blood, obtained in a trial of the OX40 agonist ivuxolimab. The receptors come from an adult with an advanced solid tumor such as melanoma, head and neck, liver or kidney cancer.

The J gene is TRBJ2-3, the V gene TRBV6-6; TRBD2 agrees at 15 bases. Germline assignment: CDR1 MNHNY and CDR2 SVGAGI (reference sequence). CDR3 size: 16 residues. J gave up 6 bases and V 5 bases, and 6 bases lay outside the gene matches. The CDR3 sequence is CASSQGLAGGWDTQYF. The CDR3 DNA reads TGTGCCAGCAGTCAGGGACTAGCGGGGGGCTGGGATACGCAGTATTTT.

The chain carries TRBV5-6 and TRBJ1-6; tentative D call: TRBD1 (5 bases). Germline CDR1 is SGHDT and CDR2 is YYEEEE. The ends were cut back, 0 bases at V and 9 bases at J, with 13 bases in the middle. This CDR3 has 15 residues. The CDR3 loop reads CASSLVSREVSPLHF. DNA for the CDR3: TGTGCCAGCAGCTTGGTTAGCAGGGAGGTTTCACCCCTCCACTTT. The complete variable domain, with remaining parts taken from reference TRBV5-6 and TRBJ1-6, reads DAGVTQSPTHLIKTRGQQVTLRCSPKSGHDTVSWYQQALGQGPQFIFQYYEEEERQRGNFPDRFSGHQFPNYSSELNVNALLLGDSALYLCASSLVSREVSPLHFGNGTRLTVT.

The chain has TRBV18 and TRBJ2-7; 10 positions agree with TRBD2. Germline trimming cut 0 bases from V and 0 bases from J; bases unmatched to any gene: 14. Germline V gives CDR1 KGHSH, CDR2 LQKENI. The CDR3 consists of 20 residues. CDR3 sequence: CASSPPGLAGELGGSYEQYF. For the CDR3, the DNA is TGTGCCAGCTCACCACCGGGGCTAGCGGGGGAATTGGGTGGCTCCTACGAGCAGTACTTC.

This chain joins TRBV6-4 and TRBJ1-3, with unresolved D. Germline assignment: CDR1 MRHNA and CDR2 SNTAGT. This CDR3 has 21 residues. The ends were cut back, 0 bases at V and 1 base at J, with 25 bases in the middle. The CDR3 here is CASSDSRKEGGKKRSGNTIYF. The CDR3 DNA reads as TGTGCCAGCAGTGACTCGAGGAAGGAGGGTGGTAAAAAAAGGTCTGGAAACACCATATATTTT.

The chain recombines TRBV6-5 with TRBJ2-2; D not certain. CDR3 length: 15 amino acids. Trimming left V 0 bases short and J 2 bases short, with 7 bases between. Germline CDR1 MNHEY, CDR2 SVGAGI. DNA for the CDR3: TGTGCCAGCAGTTACTCGAAAAGAAACACCGGGGAGCTGTTTTTT. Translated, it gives CASSYSKRNTGELFF.

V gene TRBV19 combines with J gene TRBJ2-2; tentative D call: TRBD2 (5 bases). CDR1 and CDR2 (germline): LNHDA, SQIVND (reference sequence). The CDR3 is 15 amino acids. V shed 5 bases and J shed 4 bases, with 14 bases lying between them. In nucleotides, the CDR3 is TGTGCCAGTAGTCCACTAGTTATGGGCACCGGGGAGCTGTTTTTT. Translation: CASSPLVMGTGELFF.